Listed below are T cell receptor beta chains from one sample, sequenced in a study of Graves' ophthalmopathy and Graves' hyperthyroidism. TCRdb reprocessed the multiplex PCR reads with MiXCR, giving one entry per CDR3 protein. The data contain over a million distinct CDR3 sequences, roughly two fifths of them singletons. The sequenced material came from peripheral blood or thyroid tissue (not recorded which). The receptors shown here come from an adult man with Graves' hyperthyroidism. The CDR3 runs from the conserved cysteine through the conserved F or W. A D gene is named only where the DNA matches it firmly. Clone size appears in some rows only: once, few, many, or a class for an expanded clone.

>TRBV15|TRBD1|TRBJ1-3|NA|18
TGTGCCACCAGCACTGAGGGACAGGGGGGGGGGTCTGGAAACACCATATATTTT
CATSTEGQGGGSGNTIYF
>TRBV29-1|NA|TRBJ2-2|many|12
TGCAGCGGGCGGGAGAACACCGGGGAGCTGTTTTTT
CSGRENTGELFF
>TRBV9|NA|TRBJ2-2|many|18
TGTGCCAGCAGCGCCGTCCGGGGGGCAGGCTTCTACACCGGGGAGCTGTTTTTT
CASSAVRGAGFYTGELFF
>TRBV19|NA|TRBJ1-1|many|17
TGTGCCAGTAGTAAGCATGTCCCGTGGCGCGGGCGGATTGAAGCTTTCTTT
CASSKHVPWRGRIEAFF
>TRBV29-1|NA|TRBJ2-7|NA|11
TGCAGCGTACCCAGGGGCCAAGAGCAGTACTTC
CSVPRGQEQYF
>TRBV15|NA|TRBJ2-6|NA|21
TGTGCCACCAGCAGAGTTGGGGGCGCTACCCTTTTATCTCCTGGGGCCAACGTCCTGACTTTC
CATSRVGGATLLSPGANVLTF
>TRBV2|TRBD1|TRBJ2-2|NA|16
TGTGCCAGCAGTGAGGGGACAGGGATGATTCTACGGGAGCTGTTTTTT
CASSEGTGMILRELFF
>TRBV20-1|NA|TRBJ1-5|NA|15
TGCAGTGCTAGTACGCCAGGGGATTGGGATCAGCCCCAGCATTTT
CSASTPGDWDQPQHF
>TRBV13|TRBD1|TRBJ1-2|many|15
TGTGCCAGCAGCATCCTAGGGGGCCTTACTTATGGCTACACCTTC
CASSILGGLTYGYTF
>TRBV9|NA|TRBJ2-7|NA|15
TGTGCCAGCAGCCCAGGACGGGGGCAACCCTACGAGCAGTACTTC
CASSPGRGQPYEQYF
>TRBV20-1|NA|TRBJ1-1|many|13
TGCAGTGCTAGTCTGGGAATGAACACTGAAGCTTTCTTT
CSASLGMNTEAFF
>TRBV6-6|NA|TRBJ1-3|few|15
TGTGCCAGTAAGAGGGACTCCAGACCCGGAAACACCATATATTTT
CASKRDSRPGNTIYF
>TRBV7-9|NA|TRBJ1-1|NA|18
TGTGCCAGCAGCTTGGTAGGGGGGATTTGGGGGCGCGGGACTGAAGCTTTCTTT
CASSLVGGIWGRGTEAFF
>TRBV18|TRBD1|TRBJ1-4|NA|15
TGTGCCAGCTCACCGCCGGGACAGGCTCAGGAAAAACTGTTTTTT
CASSPPGQAQEKLFF
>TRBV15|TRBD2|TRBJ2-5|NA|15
TGTGCCACCGACCAGGGACTAGCGGTTCAAGAGACCCAGTACTTC
CATDQGLAVQETQYF
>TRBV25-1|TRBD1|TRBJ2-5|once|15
TGTGCCAGCAGTGCTGAGGGACAGCTTCAAGAGACCCAGTACTTC
CASSAEGQLQETQYF
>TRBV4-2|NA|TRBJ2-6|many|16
TGTGCCAGCAGCCAAGTAGGTAGCTCTGGGGCCAACGTCCTGACTTTC
CASSQVGSSGANVLTF
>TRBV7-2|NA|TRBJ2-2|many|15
TGTGCCAGCAGCAACCTAAACAGGAACACCGGGGAGCTGTTTTTT
CASSNLNRNTGELFF
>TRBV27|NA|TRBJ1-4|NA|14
TGTGCCAGCAGCCTGTTGACAGGCGGGGAAAAACTGTTTTTT
CASSLLTGGEKLFF
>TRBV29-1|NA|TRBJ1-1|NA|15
TGCAGCGTTGAAGATAGTCCTAGGGCCGACACTGAAGCTTTCTTT
CSVEDSPRADTEAFF
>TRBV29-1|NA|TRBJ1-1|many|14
TGCAGCGTTGAACGTATGACAGTAGCCCGGGAAGCTTTCTTT
CSVERMTVAREAFF
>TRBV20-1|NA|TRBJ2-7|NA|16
TGCAGTGCTGAAAAAACCGGGACGGATCATTCCTACGAGCAGTACTTC
CSAEKTGTDHSYEQYF
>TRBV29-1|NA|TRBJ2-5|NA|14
TGCAGCGTCCAACGAGGGACACCCCAAGAGACCCAGTACTTC
CSVQRGTPQETQYF
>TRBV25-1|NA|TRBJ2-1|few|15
TGTGCCAGCAGCTTAAGGTTCAGCGAGTACAATGAGCAGTTCTTC
CASSLRFSEYNEQFF
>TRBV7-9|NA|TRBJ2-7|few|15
TGTGCCAGCAGCTTAGGGGCGGGACAGACCTACGAGCAGTACTTC
CASSLGAGQTYEQYF
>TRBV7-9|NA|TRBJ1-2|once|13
TGTGCCAGCAGCCCCGGAATCTCCTATGGCTACACCTTC
CASSPGISYGYTF
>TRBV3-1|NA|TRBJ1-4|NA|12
TGTGCCAGCAGCCAGAGGTCTGAAAAACTGTTTTTT
CASSQRSEKLFF
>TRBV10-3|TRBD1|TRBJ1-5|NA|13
TGTGCCAGCGGACAGGCGCATAATCAGCCCCAGCATTTT
CASGQAHNQPQHF
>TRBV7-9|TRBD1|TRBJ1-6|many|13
TGTGCCAGCAGCCGACAGGGGAGTTCACCCCTCCACTTT
CASSRQGSSPLHF
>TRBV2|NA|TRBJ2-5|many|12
TGTGCCAGCAAACTCGATCAAGAGACCCAGTACTTC
CASKLDQETQYF
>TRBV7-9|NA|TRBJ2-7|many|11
TGTGCCAGCAGCCCCCTAAACGAGCAGTACTTC
CASSPLNEQYF
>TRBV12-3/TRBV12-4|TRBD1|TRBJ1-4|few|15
TGTGCCAGCAGTAGCAGGGGGCGTCCTAATGAAAAACTGTTTTTT
CASSSRGRPNEKLFF
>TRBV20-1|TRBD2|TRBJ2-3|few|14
TGCAGTGCTAGACTAGCGGGAGTCACAGATACGCAGTATTTT
CSARLAGVTDTQYF
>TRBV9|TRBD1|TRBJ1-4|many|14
TGTGCCAGCAGCGGAGGACAGGGGGCTGAAAAACTGTTTTTT
CASSGGQGAEKLFF
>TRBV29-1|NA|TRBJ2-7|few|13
TGCAGCGTTGAAAGGACTGATACCTACGAGCAGTACTTC
CSVERTDTYEQYF
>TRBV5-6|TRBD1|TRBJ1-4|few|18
TGTGCCAGCAGCTACTCCGGACAGGGGCGCGCGATAATCGAAAAACTGTTTTTT
CASSYSGQGRAIIEKLFF
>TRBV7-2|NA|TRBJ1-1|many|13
TGTGCCAGCAGCCCCGGGCCAGACACTGAAGCTTTCTTT
CASSPGPDTEAFF
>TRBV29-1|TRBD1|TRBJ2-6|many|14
TGCAGCGTCACAGGGGGCTCTGGGGCCAACGTCCTGACTTTC
CSVTGGSGANVLTF
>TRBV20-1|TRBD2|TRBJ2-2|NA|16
TGCAGTGCTAGGTTCGCCGGGAGGGCCAGCACCGGGGAGCTGTTTTTT
CSARFAGRASTGELFF
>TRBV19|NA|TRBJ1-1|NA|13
TGTGCTTCCGGAGGGATGAGGGATTCTGAAGCTTTCTTT
CASGGMRDSEAFF
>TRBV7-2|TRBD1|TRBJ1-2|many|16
TGTGCCAGCAGCCGTAAAGGACAGGCGTCTAACTATGGCTACACCTTC
CASSRKGQASNYGYTF
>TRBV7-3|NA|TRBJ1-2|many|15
TGTGCCAGCAGCTCCACGGGGGGCCTGGACTATGGCTACACCTTC
CASSSTGGLDYGYTF
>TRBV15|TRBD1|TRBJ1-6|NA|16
TGTGCCACCAGCAGGGATCACGGGACAGGAAATTCACCCCTCCACTTT
CATSRDHGTGNSPLHF
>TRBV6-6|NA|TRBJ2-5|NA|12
TGTGCCAGCAGTTACGCCCGGGGGACCCAGTACTTC
CASSYARGTQYF
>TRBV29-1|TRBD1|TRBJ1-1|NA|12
TGCAGCTTGACAGGGATGAACACTGAAGCTTTCTTT
CSLTGMNTEAFF
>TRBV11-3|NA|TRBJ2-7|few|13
TGTGCCAGCAGCTTACGACACCCCTACGAGCAGTACTTC
CASSLRHPYEQYF
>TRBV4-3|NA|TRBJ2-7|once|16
TGCGCCAGCAGCCAAGGGAGGGGTTTGGGGGCTTACGAGCAGTACTTC
CASSQGRGLGAYEQYF